A selection of T cell receptor beta chains follows, all from one sample in a study of control samples from healthy donors and cancer patients. Measured with immunoSEQ multiplex PCR; TCRdb has only the in-frame clones, and not every one. The sample carries 120,000 or so clones, 89% recorded once. The sequenced sample consisted of blood. The receptors stem from a man aged 50 to 60 in good health. Each CDR3 is given with its conserved first and last residue.

>TRBV7-8|TRBJ2-4
CASSPSRVENIQYF
>TRBV2|TRBJ1-4
CASSVGQPVMKLFF
>TRBV6-5|TRBJ1-2
CASSYSRGVNYGYTF
>TRBV19|TRBJ2-1
CASSIFGYNEQFF
>TRBV30|TRBJ2-7
CAWSGYRGGAYEQYF
>TRBV5-1|TRBJ1-6
CASSLSGDGPLHF
>TRBV7-9|TRBJ2-7
CASSLGGAEQYF
>TRBV19|TRBJ1-2
CASSIAGLTSYGYTF
>TRBV4-3|TRBJ1-6
CASSQLSLSPGSPLHF
>TRBV5-5|TRBJ2-1
CASSLGTSNEQFF
>TRBV11-2|TRBJ2-2
CASSPGEGELFF
>TRBV29-1|TRBJ1-1
CSVERAGTEAFF
>TRBV18|TRBJ2-1
CASSARRDEQFF
>TRBV27|TRBJ2-7
CASSLSRDREYF
>TRBV19|TRBJ1-1
CASSMGSRRGTEAFF
>TRBV27|TRBJ2-2
CASSPLPRGTGELFF
>TRBV6-5|TRBJ1-6
CASSNSRYLDSPLHF
>TRBV30|TRBJ2-2
CAWRPGRNTGELFF
>TRBV5-1|TRBJ1-1
CASSSTGLNTEAFF